This T cell receptor (beta chain) was sequenced during a study of memory CD4+ T cells and cytomegalovirus serostatus. Single viable CD3+CD4+CD8-CD45RO+ cells were sorted as the memory CD4+ T cells. Repertoires were generated with immunoSEQ multiplex PCR, while TCRdb's copy carries only in-frame clones and drops some. Of more than 40,000 clones in the sample, 75% to 85% were seen once. Study results and caveats: Suggested: most of the CMV-linked TCR signature lies in CD4+ memory cells.

About this clone: What it recognizes is unknown.

The CDR3 covers 16 residues. The V end was cut by 2 bases, the J end by 0 bases, with 11 bases between. CDR1 MNHEY and CDR2 SVGAGI come from the germline V gene. The clonotype originates from an adult in good health and CMV-seronegative. What was sequenced was memory CD4+ T cells from blood. The chain is built from TRBV6-5 and TRBJ1-3; possibly TRBD1 for D (5 bases). In DNA form, the CDR3 reads TGTGCCAGCAGTTACGGCGGGGCCCTCTCTGGAAACACCATATATTTT. Amino acid sequence: CASSYGGALSGNTIYF.